The 3 T cell receptor beta chains below all came from one sample that was sequenced in a study of Graves' ophthalmopathy and Graves' hyperthyroidism. Beta-chain TCR CDR3 regions were amplified from RNA transcripts. First-round RT-PCR relied on HTBI primers, and a second-round multiplex PCR came next. Using its own MiXCR run on the multiplex PCR reads, TCRdb lists one record per CDR3 protein. The repertoire has hundreds of thousands of distinct CDR3 sequences, approximately 21% of them found once; the top ten carry more than 5.5%. The sample comprised peripheral blood. These receptors were obtained from a woman under 30 with stable Graves' hyperthyroidism. Some clones in this sample may be carry-over from other donors' samples.

This clonotype was counted at least ten times. In DNA, the CDR3 is TGCAGTGCTGGGACGGATGATCACTATGGCTACACCTTC. This encodes CSAGTDDHYGYTF. V gene TRBV20-1 combines with J gene TRBJ1-2; D perhaps matches TRBD1 (5 bases). Germline V CDR1 and CDR2: DFQATT, SNEGSKA (reference sequence). CDR3 length: 13 residues. V lost 5 bases, J lost 3 bases, and 13 bases lay in between.

This chain joins TRBV20-1 and TRBJ2-7, with D possibly matching TRBD1 (5 bases). Germline CDR1 reads DFQATT; CDR2 reads SNEGSKA (reference sequence). This CDR3 has 12 residues. V shed 4 bases and J shed 4 bases, with 11 bases lying between them. In DNA form, the CDR3 reads TGCAGTGCTACCCAGGGTCCGTACGAGCAGTACTTC. This gives the protein CSATQGPYEQYF.

J is TRBJ2-7 and V is TRBV10-3; no firm D call. The CDR3 sequence is 13 residues long. V was cut by 3 bases and J by 2 bases, with 8 bases left in between. The germline V gene encodes CDR1 ENHRY and CDR2 SYGVKD. The CDR3 DNA reads TGTGCCATCAGTGATACCCGAACCTACGAGCAGTACTTC. This sequence encodes CAISDTRTYEQYF.